This T cell receptor (beta chain) is from a study of response to subunit inactivated influenza vaccine. Points from the study as a whole: Authors suggested seasonal influenza vaccinations each recruit few new T cells.

Turning to this clonotype: Antigen: not known.

TCRdb reprocessed the RT-PCR reads via MiXCR and lists one record per CDR3 protein. The sample yields 500,000 to 600,000 distinct CDR3 sequences, 14% seen once. CDR1 is SGHTA, CDR2 FQGNSA, per germline. With 1 base removed from V and 4 bases from J, the gap between germline ends came to 13 bases. The CDR3 totals 15 residues. The rearrangement links TRBV7-2 to TRBJ2-5; D call uncertain. This sequence originates from a man aged 45 to 65 who received an inactivated influenza vaccine. The sequencing here drew on PBMCs from blood, taken approximately 12 days after vaccination. CDR3 amino acids: CASSLDLAFRETQYF. Written as DNA, the CDR3 is TGTGCCAGCAGCTTAGATCTGGCTTTCCGAGAGACCCAGTACTTC.